This paragraph reports one T cell receptor beta chain. Its antigen is not known. Some clones are missing from TCRdb's copy, which holds only in-frame ones; the method was immunoSEQ multiplex PCR. The sample has just under 65,000 clones; about 94% are singletons. Germline CDR1 and CDR2: SGHKS and YYEKEE (reference sequence). Losses at the gene ends were 3 bases for V and 6 bases for J; bases not matched to a gene: 14. The CDR3 has 16 residues. This sample is part of a study of CD4 T cells in relation to SARS-CoV-2 and coronaviruses. CD4+ T cells from unexposed donors were obtained before the COVID-19 pandemic (2011-2018). General study results and limits: No crossreactivity against non-spike viral proteins was tested here.

V usage is TRBV5-5 and J usage is TRBJ2-7; 8 bases align to TRBD1. Sequencing input: naive CD4+ T cells from PBMCs. Subset in this sample: naive CD4+ T cells isolated by negative enrichment. This receptor was taken from a human donor in good health. CDR3 sequence (DNA): TGTGCCAGCAGCTCTTCGGTATGGCCAGGGGGCGTCGAGCAGTACTTC. It codes for CASSSSVWPGGVEQYF.